Below, 30 T cell receptor beta chains from the same sample are listed, as sequenced in a study of post-analysis software for immune sequencing data. Whole-study results and caveats: Patients used a few TRBV segments, including TRBV5-6, TRBV5-1 and TRBV20-1, more often than controls.

Unique molecular identifiers tagged the TCR beta cDNA libraries. TCRdb re-analysed the PCR reads in MiXCR, keeping a single row per CDR3 protein. The sample holds some 450,000 distinct CDR3 sequences, over 35% seen once. Their antigens are not known. The sequenced material came from blood. Source of these receptors: a girl aged 5 to 17 with multiple sclerosis.

This chain joins TRBV6-5 and TRBJ2-3; the D is unclear. V lost 5 bases to trimming and J lost 5 bases, with 17 bases between them. This CDR3 is 15 amino acids long. CDR1 MNHEY and CDR2 SVGAGI come from the germline V gene. DNA of the CDR3: TGTGCCAGCAGTCTAAGGGCTAGTTCGGGAGATACGCAGTATTTT. Its translation: CASSLRASSGDTQYF.

This clonotype has more than one count but fewer than ten. CDR3 in amino acids: CASSLDGQSNYGYTF. The CDR3, as DNA: TGTGCCAGCAGTCTCGACGGACAGTCTAACTATGGCTACACCTTC. This rearrangement joins TRBV12-3 or TRBV12-4 to TRBJ1-2; tentatively, D is TRBD1 (6 bases). V lost 5 bases, J lost 0 bases, and 13 bases lay in between. CDR3 size: 15 residues.

This chain uses TRBV12-3 or TRBV12-4 with TRBJ2-1, with 12 bases lining up with TRBD1. CDR3 length: 17 residues. The ends lost 6 bases at V and 4 bases at J; junction bases unmatched: 10. CDR3 nucleotide sequence: TGTGCCAGCAGAGACCCCGGGACAGGGGGCTTGTACAATGAGCAGTTCTTC. Encoded protein: CASRDPGTGGLYNEQFF.

The chain recombines TRBV20-1 with TRBJ2-1; 11 bases agree with TRBD2. In germline, CDR1 is DFQATT, CDR2 SNEGSKA (reference sequence). Trimming cost V 5 bases and J 7 bases; bases outside gene matches: 7. The CDR3 loop spans 14 amino acids. The chain's CDR3 is CSASIAGGRNEQFF. For the CDR3, the DNA is TGCAGTGCTTCAATAGCGGGGGGGCGGAATGAGCAGTTCTTC.

The V gene is TRBV27, the J gene TRBJ2-3, with 10 nucleotides matching TRBD2. Germline V lookup: CDR1 MNHEY, CDR2 SMNVEV (reference sequence). Unmatched junction bases numbered 6, after V lost 5 bases and J lost 1 base. The CDR3 is made up of 16 amino acids. The CDR3 loop is CASSPSLAGGTDTQYF. CDR3 coding DNA: TGTGCCAGCAGTCCCTCGCTAGCGGGGGGCACAGATACGCAGTATTTT.

The genes are TRBV6-2 or TRBV6-3 and TRBJ1-1, with D possibly TRBD1 on 5 matching bases. Trimming took 2 bases from V and 7 from J, leaving 8 bases between them. In germline, CDR1 is MNHEY, CDR2 SVGEGT. The CDR3 has 12 residues. Here the CDR3 reads CASSYGQIEAFF. The CDR3 DNA is TGTGCCAGCAGTTACGGACAAATTGAAGCTTTCTTT.

The CDR3 spells CASIPGRSSYNEQFF. CDR3 bases: TGTGCCAGCATTCCCGGACGTAGCTCCTACAATGAGCAGTTCTTC. This chain connects TRBV27 to TRBJ2-1; D is uncertain. This CDR3 contains 15 residues. CDR1 and CDR2 (germline): MNHEY, SMNVEV (reference sequence). V shed 7 bases and J shed 0 bases, with 13 bases lying between them.

This chain links TRBV6-4 with TRBJ2-1; no definite D call. The CDR3 is 13 amino acids. Per the germline V gene, CDR1 is MRHNA and CDR2 is SNTAGT. The V gene lost 2 bases and the J gene lost 4 bases, with 6 bases spanning the gap. As DNA, the CDR3 is TGTGCCAGCAGTGACAGGTCGTACAATGAGCAGTTCTTC. Translating gives CASSDRSYNEQFF.

This chain links TRBV6-1 with TRBJ1-2; D uncertain. Looked up from germline, CDR1 is MNHNS and CDR2 is SASEGT. The CDR3 length is 15 residues. Trimming left V 6 bases short and J 0 bases short, with 14 bases between. CDR3 DNA sequence: TGTGCCAGCAGGGCCCTGGACGGTACTAACTATGGCTACACCTTC. This codes for CASRALDGTNYGYTF.

The chain uses TRBV7-2 and TRBJ2-7, with 10 bases matching TRBD2. The J call is in doubt because the DNA end fits TRBJ2-5 better. Germline V lookup: CDR1 SGHTA, CDR2 FQGNSA. This CDR3 has 13 residues. The chain's CDR3 is CALGLADKETQYF. The CDR3, as DNA: TGTGCCCTTGGACTAGCGGATAAAGAGACCCAGTACTTC.

This clonotype was found many times. CDR3 amino acids: CSAADRVGTSGMETQYF. For the CDR3, the DNA is TGCAGCGCCGCGGACAGGGTGGGGACTAGCGGGATGGAGACCCAGTACTTC. The chain links TRBV29-1 to TRBJ2-5; 13 bases line up with TRBD2. The CDR3 contains 17 residues. With V trimmed by 7 bases and J by 5 bases, 16 bases remained unmatched. Germline assignment: CDR1 SQVTM and CDR2 ANQGSEA.

DNA of the CDR3: TGCGCCAGCAGCTTGGGTGTATCCTACGAGCGGTACTTC. This gives the protein CASSLGVSYERYF. The chain carries TRBV5-1 and TRBJ2-4, with unresolved D. Germline CDR1 SGHRS, CDR2 YFSETQ. CDR3 length: 13 amino acids. With 0 bases removed from V and 15 bases from J, the gap between germline ends came to 16 bases.

The chain is built from TRBV29-1 and TRBJ2-7; D is unclear. Germline-derived CDR1 and CDR2 are SQVTM and ANQGSEA. V was pared by 6 bases and J by 2 bases, with 17 bases between. The CDR3 covers 14 residues. The DNA of the CDR3 is TGCAGCGTCGTCCCTCCGGGCCAGGCCTACGAGCAGTACTTC. Translated: CSVVPPGQAYEQYF.

The chain uses TRBV10-3 and TRBJ1-1; D unclear. Between the trimmed V and J ends, which lost 2 bases and 1 base, there was a span of 8 bases. The CDR3 is made up of 14 amino acids. The germline V gene has CDR1 ENHRY and CDR2 SYGVKD. The CDR3, as DNA: TGTGCCATCAGTGAGGGTTTGGGGAACACTGAAGCTTTCTTT. The encoded protein is CAISEGLGNTEAFF.

As to this clonotype: This may come from a read error, since a much larger clone is one base off. The gene calls are TRBV18 and TRBJ2-6; D is perhaps TRBD1 (5 bases). The CDR3 has 13 residues. CDR1 is KGHSH, CDR2 LQKENI, per germline. As DNA, the CDR3 is TGTGCCAGCTCAGCCTCTGGGGCCAACGTCCGGACTTTC. Translation: CASSASGANVRTF.

This clonotype appeared a few times. This chain connects TRBV2 to TRBJ2-4; tentatively, D is TRBD2 (5 bases). Germline CDR1 SNHLY, CDR2 FYNNEI. V dropped 2 bases and J dropped 0 bases, with 23 bases sitting between them. The CDR3 has 20 amino acids. In DNA form, the CDR3 reads TGTGCCAGCAGTGAAATGTACCTAGCACGAGGAAGGCTAGCCAAAAACATTCAGTACTTC. Translation: CASSEMYLARGRLAKNIQYF.

The chain carries TRBV10-3 and TRBJ1-6; TRBD1 agrees at 7 bases. Germline CDR1 and CDR2: ENHRY and SYGVKD. Trimming removed 5 bases from V and 5 bases from J; junction bases left unmatched: 3. The length of the CDR3 is 14 residues. The chain's CDR3 is CAISPDRDNSPLHF. In DNA form, the CDR3 reads TGTGCCATCAGTCCAGACAGGGATAATTCACCCCTCCACTTT.

This clonotype appeared a few times. The chain combines TRBV29-1 with TRBJ2-1; D not certain. CDR3 length: 12 amino acids. The V end was cut by 3 bases, the J end by 6 bases, with 9 bases between. CDR1 is SQVTM, CDR2 ANQGSEA, per germline. In DNA form, the CDR3 reads TGCAGCGTTGAGGATCTTCCCAATGAGCAGTTCTTC. Translation: CSVEDLPNEQFF.

The chain recombines TRBV20-1 with TRBJ2-1; D may be TRBD2 (6 bases). V was clipped by 3 bases and J by 7 bases, with 13 bases between them. The CDR3 runs to 13 residues. Looked up from germline, CDR1 is DFQATT and CDR2 is SNEGSKA (reference sequence). The CDR3 sequence is CSASGSPLNEQFF. The CDR3 DNA sequence: TGCAGTGCTAGCGGGAGTCCCTTAAATGAGCAGTTCTTC.

The V call is TRBV29-1, the J call TRBJ2-5; perhaps D is TRBD1 or TRBD2 (5 bases each). Germline-derived CDR1 and CDR2 are SQVTM and ANQGSEA. The V gene lost 6 bases and the J gene lost 4 bases, with 18 bases spanning the gap. This CDR3 is built from 14 residues. CDR3 loop: CSVARGTDRETQYF. The CDR3 DNA reads as TGCAGCGTCGCCCGTGGGACGGACCGAGAGACCCAGTACTTC. Full variable domain (rest looked up from reference TRBV29-1 and TRBJ2-5): SAVISQKPSRDICQRGTSLTIQCQVDSQVTMMFWYRQQPGQSLTLIATANQGSEATYESGFVIDKFPISRPNLTFSTLTVSNMSPEDSSIYLCSVARGTDRETQYFGPGTRLLVL.

The chain has TRBV20-1 and TRBJ2-7; 9 bases are a match to TRBD1. CDR1 and CDR2 (germline): DFQATT, SNEGSKA (reference sequence). With 2 bases clipped from V and 0 bases from J, the junction kept 8 bases outside the gene matches. The CDR3 is 16 residues long. This chain's CDR3 is CSARRDRDLNSYEQYF. In DNA form, the CDR3 reads TGCAGTGCTAGAAGGGACAGGGACTTGAACTCCTACGAGCAGTACTTC.

This clonotype came up once. The CDR3 sequence: CSARHQTSLSEQYF. The CDR3 coding sequence is TGCAGTGCTAGACACCAGACTAGCTTGAGCGAGCAGTACTTC. The chain links TRBV20-1 to TRBJ2-7; 7 nucleotides align to TRBD2. Germline CDR1 reads DFQATT; CDR2 reads SNEGSKA (reference sequence). The CDR3 has 14 amino acids. V lost 2 bases to trimming and J lost 6 bases; unmatched junction nucleotides: 10.

Written as DNA, the CDR3 is TGTGCCAGCTTCCCGACCCTGGGGAGGAATGAGCAGTTCTTC. Encoded protein: CASFPTLGRNEQFF. This chain joins TRBV6-2 or TRBV6-3 and TRBJ2-1, with a weak D call TRBD2 (6 bases). This CDR3 contains 14 residues. V was cut by 8 bases and J by 7 bases, with 18 bases left in between. Per germline, CDR1 MNHEY and CDR2 SVGEGT.

This clonotype occurred a few times. This chain links TRBV6-5 with TRBJ2-3; D unresolved. There are 14 residues in the CDR3. V shed 2 bases and J shed 1 base, with 7 bases lying between them. CDR1 MNHEY and CDR2 SVGAGI come from the germline V gene. The CDR3: CASSYDLGTDTQYF. The CDR3 DNA reads as TGTGCCAGCAGTTACGATTTGGGCACAGATACGCAGTATTTT.

The CDR3 reads CASSLSAGGDFATNEKLFF. In DNA form, the CDR3 reads TGTGCCAGCAGCTTATCGGCAGGGGGCGACTTCGCAACTAATGAAAAACTGTTTTTT. This rearrangement joins TRBV7-9 to TRBJ1-4; 8 bases match TRBD1. V was pared by 2 bases and J by 0 bases, with 11 bases of the junction left unmatched. The germline V gene has CDR1 SEHNR and CDR2 FQNEAQ (reference sequence). CDR3 length: 19 amino acids.

V usage is TRBV28 and J usage is TRBJ1-2; D remains unclear. This CDR3 is built from 14 residues. Germline V gene lookup returns CDR1 MDHEN and CDR2 SYDVKM. V lost 8 bases and J 4 bases, leaving 17 bases between the germline ends. The CDR3 protein is CASQTWQASYGYTF. In nucleotides, the CDR3 is TGTGCCAGCCAAACTTGGCAGGCCAGCTATGGCTACACCTTC.

The CDR3 is CASSLLGVGDGYTF. The CDR3 DNA reads as TGCGCCAGCAGCTTGCTGGGGGTAGGTGACGGCTACACCTTC. The V call is TRBV5-1, the J call TRBJ1-2; the D gene is possibly TRBD1 (5 bases). This CDR3 comprises 14 residues. Germline lookup yields CDR1 SGHRS and CDR2 YFSETQ. V lost 1 base and J 8 bases, leaving 15 bases between the germline ends.

The chain is built from TRBV5-1 and TRBJ2-5; D gene uncertain. Trimming shortened V by 0 bases and J by 0 bases, and 3 bases separated the two germline ends. Germline CDR1 is SGHRS and CDR2 is YFSETQ. CDR3 length equals 13 residues. The CDR3 sequence is CASSLEYQETQYF. Here the CDR3 DNA reads TGCGCCAGCAGCTTGGAGTACCAAGAGACCCAGTACTTC.

This clonotype was detected only a few times. The chain employs TRBV29-1 and TRBJ2-2, with unresolved D. Germline loops: CDR1 SQVTM, CDR2 ANQGSEA. Deletions cut 7 bases from V and 5 bases from J, with 17 bases between. The CDR3 length is 14 residues. CDR3 in amino acids: CSDPWLSQTGELFF. The CDR3 nucleotides read TGCAGCGACCCTTGGCTCAGTCAGACCGGGGAGCTGTTTTTT.

V gene TRBV7-9 combines with J gene TRBJ2-1; the D gene is possibly TRBD2 (6 bases). Trimming took off 7 bases at V and 5 bases at J, with 12 bases between the two ends. This CDR3 has 13 residues. Germline CDR1 reads SEHNR; CDR2 reads FQNEAQ (reference sequence). In DNA, the CDR3 is TGTGCCAGCACCCCCCGGAGGGACAATGAGCAGTTCTTC. Amino acids: CASTPRRDNEQFF.